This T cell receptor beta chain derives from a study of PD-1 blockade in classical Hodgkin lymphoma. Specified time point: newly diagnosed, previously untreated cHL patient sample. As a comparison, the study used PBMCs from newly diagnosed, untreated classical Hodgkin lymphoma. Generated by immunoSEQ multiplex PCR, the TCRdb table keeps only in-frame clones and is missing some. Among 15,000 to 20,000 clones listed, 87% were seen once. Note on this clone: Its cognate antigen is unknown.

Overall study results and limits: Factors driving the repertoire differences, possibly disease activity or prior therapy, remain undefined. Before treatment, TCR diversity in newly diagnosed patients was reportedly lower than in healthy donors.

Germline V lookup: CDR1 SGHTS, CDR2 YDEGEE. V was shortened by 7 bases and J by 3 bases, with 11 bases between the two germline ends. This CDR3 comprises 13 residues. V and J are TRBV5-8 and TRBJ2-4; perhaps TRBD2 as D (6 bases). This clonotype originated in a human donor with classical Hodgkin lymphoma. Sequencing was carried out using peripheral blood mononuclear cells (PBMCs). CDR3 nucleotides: TGTGCCAGCCGTCACGGGGGCAAAAACATTCAGTACTTC. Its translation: CASRHGGKNIQYF.